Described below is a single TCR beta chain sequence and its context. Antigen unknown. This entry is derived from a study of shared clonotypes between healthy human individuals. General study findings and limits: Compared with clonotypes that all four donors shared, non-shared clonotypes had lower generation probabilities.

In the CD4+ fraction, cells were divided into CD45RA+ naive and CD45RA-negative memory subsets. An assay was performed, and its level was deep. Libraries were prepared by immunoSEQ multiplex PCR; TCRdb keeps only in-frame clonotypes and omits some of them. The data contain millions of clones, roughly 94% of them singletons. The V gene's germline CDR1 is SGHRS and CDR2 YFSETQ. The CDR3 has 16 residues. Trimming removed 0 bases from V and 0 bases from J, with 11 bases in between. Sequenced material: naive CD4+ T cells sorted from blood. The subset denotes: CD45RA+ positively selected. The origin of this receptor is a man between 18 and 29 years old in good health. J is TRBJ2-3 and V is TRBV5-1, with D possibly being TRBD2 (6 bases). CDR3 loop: CASSLGDLFSTDTQYF. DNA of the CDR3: TGCGCCAGCAGCTTGGGGGACTTGTTTAGCACAGATACGCAGTATTTT. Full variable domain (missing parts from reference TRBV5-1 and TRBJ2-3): KAGVTQTPRYLIKTRGQQVTLSCSPISGHRSVSWYQQTPGQGLQFLFEYFSETQRNKGNFPGRFSGRQFSNSRSEMNVSTLELGDSALYLCASSLGDLFSTDTQYFGPGTRLTVL.